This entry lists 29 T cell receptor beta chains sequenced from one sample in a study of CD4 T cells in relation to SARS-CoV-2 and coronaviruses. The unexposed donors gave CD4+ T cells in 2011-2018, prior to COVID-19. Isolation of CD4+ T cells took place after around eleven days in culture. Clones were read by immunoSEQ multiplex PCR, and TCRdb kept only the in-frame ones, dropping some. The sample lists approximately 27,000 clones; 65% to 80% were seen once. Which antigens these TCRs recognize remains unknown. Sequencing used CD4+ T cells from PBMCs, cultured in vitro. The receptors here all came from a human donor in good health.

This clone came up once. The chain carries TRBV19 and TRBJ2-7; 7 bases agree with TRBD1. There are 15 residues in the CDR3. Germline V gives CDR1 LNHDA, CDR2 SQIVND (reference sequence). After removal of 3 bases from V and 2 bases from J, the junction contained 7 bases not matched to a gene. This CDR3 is CASSISPGQAYEQYF. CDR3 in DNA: TGTGCCAGTAGTATTAGCCCCGGACAGGCCTACGAGCAGTACTTC.

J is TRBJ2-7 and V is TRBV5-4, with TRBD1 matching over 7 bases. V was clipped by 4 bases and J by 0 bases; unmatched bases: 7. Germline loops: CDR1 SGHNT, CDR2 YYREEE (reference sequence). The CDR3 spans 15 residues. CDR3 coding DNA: TGTGCCAGCAGCCTGGGGACAGACCTCTCCTACGAGCAGTACTTC. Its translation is CASSLGTDLSYEQYF.

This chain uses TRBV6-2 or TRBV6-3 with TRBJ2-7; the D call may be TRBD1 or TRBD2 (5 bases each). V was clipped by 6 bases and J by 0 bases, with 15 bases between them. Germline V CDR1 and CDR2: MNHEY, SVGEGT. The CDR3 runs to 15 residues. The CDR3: CASSRGTGSSYEQYF. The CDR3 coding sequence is TGTGCCAGCAGCCGTGGGACGGGGAGCTCCTACGAGCAGTACTTC.

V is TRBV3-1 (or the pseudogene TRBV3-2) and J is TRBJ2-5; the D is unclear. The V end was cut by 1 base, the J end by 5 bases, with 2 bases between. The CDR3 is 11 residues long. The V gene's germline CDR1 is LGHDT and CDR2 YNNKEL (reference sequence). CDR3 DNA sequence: TGTGCCAGCAGCCAAGGGGAGACCCAGTACTTC. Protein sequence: CASSQGETQYF.

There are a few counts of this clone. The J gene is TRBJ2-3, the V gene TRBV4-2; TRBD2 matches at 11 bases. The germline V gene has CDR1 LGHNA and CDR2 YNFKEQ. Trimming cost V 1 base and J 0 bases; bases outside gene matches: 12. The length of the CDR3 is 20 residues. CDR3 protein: CASSQAPFSGRARSTDTQYF. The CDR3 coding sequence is TGTGCCAGCAGCCAAGCCCCCTTTAGCGGGAGGGCGAGGAGCACAGATACGCAGTATTTT.

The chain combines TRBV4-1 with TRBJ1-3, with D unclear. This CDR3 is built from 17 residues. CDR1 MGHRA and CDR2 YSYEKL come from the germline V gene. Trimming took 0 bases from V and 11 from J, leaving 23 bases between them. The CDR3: CASSQDIFGRRGVPIYF. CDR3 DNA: TGCGCCAGCAGCCAAGATATCTTCGGACGCCGAGGCGTACCCATATATTTT.

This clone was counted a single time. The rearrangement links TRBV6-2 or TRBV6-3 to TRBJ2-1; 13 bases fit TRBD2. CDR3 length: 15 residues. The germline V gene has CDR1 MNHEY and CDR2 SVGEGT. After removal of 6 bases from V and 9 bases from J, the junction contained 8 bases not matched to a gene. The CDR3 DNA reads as TGTGCCAGCAGCCCCACTAGCGGGGGGGTTGCTGAGCAGTTCTTC. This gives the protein CASSPTSGGVAEQFF.

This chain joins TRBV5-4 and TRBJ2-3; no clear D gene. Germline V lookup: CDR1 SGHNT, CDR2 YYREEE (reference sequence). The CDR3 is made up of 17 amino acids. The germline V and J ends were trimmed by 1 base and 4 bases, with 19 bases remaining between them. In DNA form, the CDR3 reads TGTGCCAGCAGCTTGAGCTTGGGCCCCGCCGCAGCAGATACGCAGTATTTT. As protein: CASSLSLGPAAADTQYF.

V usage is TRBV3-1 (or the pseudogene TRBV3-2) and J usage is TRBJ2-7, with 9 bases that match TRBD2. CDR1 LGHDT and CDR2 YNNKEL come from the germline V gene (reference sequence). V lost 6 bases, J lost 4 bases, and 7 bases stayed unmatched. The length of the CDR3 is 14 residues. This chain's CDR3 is CASSPSGNGYEQYF. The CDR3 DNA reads TGTGCCAGCAGTCCTAGCGGGAATGGTTACGAGCAGTACTTC.

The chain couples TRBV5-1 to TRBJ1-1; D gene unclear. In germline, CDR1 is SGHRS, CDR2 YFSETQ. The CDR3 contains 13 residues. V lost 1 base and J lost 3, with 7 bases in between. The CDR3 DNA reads TGCGCCAGCAGCTTGAGTGGGGACACTGAAGCTTTCTTT. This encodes CASSLSGDTEAFF. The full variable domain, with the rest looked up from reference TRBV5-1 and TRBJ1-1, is KAGVTQTPRYLIKTRGQQVTLSCSPISGHRSVSWYQQTPGQGLQFLFEYFSETQRNKGNFPGRFSGRQFSNSRSEMNVSTLELGDSALYLCASSLSGDTEAFFGQGTRLTVV.

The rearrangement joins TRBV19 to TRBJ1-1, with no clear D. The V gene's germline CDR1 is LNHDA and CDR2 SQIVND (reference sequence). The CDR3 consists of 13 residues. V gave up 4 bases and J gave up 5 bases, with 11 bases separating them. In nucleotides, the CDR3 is TGTGCCAGTAGTAGCGCCCGAGGGACTGAAGCTTTCTTT. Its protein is CASSSARGTEAFF. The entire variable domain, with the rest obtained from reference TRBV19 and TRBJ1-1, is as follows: DGGITQSPKYLFRKEGQNVTLSCEQNLNHDAMYWYRQDPGQGLRLIYYSQIVNDFQKGDIAEGYSVSREKKESFPLTVTSAQKNPTAFYLCASSSARGTEAFFGQGTRLTVV.

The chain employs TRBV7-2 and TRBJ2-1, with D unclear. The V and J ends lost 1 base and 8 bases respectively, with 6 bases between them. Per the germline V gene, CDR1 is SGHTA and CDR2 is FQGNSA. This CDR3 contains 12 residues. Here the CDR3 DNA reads TGTGCCAGCAGCTTAGGTCCGGATGAGCAGTTCTTC. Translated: CASSLGPDEQFF. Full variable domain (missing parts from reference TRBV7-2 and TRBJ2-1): GAGVSQSPSNKVTEKGKDVELRCDPISGHTALYWYRQSLGQGLEFLIYFQGNSAPDKSGLPSDRFSAERTGGSVSTLTIQRTQQEDSAVYLCASSLGPDEQFFGPGTRLTVL.

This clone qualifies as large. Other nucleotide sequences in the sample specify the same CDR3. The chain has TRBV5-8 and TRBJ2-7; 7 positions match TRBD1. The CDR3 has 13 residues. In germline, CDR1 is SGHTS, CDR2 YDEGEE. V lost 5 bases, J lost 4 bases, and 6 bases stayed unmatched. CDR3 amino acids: CASSRTGPYEQYF. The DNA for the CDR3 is TGTGCCAGCAGTCGGACAGGCCCATACGAGCAGTACTTC.

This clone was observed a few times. In nucleotides, the CDR3 is TGTGCCAGCTCACCGGGGGGACAGGGTTTCCACGAGCAGTACTTC. Its translation: CASSPGGQGFHEQYF. The V call is TRBV18, the J call TRBJ2-7; the match to TRBD1 covers 9 bases. This CDR3 comprises 15 residues. Germline V gene data show CDR1 as KGHSH and CDR2 as LQKENI. V dropped 3 bases and J dropped 5; count of bases not matched to a gene: 8.

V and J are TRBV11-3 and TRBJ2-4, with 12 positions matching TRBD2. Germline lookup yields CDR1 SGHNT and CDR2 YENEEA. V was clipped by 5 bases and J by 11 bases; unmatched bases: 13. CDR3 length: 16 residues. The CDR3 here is CASSPGGSSGRAVQYF. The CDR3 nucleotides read TGTGCCAGCAGCCCGGGGGGGTCTAGCGGGAGGGCCGTTCAGTACTTC.

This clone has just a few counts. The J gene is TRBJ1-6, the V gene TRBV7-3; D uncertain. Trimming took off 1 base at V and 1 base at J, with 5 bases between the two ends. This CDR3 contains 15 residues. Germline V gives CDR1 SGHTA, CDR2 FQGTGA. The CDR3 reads CASSLSTSYNSPLHF. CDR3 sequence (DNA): TGTGCCAGCAGCTTAAGCACGTCCTATAATTCACCCCTCCACTTT.

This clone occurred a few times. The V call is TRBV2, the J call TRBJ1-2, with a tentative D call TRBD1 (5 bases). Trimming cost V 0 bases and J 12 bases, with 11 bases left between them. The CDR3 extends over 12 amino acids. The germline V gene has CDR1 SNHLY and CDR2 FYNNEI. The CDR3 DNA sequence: TGTGCCAGCAGTGAAGCTTCCGGGGGGAACACCTTC. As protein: CASSEASGGNTF.

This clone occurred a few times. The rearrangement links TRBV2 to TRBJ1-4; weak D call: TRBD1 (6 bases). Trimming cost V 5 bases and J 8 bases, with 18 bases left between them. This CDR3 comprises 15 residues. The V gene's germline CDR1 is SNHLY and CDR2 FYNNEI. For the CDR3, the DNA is TGTGCCAGCAGTCAGGGGTTCCCCCGGAGAGAAAAACTGTTTTTT. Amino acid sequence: CASSQGFPRREKLFF.

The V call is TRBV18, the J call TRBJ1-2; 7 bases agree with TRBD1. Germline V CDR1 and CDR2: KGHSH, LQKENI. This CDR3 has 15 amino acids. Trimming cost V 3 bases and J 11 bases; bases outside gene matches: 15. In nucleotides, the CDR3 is TGTGCCAGCTCACCTACCGAGGACAGGAGGCAAGGTTACACCTTC. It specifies CASSPTEDRRQGYTF.

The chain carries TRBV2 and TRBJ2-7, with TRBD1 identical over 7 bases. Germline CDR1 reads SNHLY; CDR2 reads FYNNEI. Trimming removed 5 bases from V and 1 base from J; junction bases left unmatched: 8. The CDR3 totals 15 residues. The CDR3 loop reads CASSLDRVISYEQYF. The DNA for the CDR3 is TGTGCCAGCAGTCTAGACAGGGTGATTTCCTACGAGCAGTACTTC.

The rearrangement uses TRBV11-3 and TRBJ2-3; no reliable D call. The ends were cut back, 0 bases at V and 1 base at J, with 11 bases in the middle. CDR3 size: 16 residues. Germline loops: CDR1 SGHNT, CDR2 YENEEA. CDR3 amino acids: CASSLEARSGTDTQYF. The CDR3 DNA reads TGTGCCAGCAGCTTAGAGGCGAGGAGTGGCACAGATACGCAGTATTTT.

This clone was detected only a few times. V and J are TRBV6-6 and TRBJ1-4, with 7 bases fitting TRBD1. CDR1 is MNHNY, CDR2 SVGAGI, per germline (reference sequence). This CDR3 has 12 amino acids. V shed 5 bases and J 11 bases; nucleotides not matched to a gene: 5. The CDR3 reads CASSGSRGKLFF. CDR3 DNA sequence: TGTGCCAGCAGTGGCAGCAGGGGGAAACTGTTTTTT.

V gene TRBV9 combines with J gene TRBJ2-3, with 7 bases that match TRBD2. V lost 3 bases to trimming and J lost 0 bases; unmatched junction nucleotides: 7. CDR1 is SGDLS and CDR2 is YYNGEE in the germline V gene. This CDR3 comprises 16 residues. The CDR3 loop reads CASSGGGSDSTDTQYF. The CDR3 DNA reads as TGTGCCAGCAGCGGGGGGGGTAGCGACAGCACAGATACGCAGTATTTT.

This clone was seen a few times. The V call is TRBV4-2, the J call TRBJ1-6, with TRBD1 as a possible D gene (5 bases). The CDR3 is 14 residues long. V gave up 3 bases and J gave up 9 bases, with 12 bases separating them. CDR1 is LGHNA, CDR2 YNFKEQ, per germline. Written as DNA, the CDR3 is TGTGCCAGCAGCCAGGACTTGGGGGGTTCACCCCTCCACTTT. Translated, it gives CASSQDLGGSPLHF.

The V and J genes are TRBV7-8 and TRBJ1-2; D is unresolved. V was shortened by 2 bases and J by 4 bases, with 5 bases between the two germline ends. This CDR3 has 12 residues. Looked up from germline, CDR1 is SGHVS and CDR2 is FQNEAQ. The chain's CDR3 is CASSLTPYGYTF. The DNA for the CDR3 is TGTGCCAGCAGCTTAACCCCCTATGGCTACACCTTC.

The CDR3 loop is CASSSGAQPLNTEAFF. DNA of the CDR3: TGTGCCAGCAGCTCAGGGGCCCAACCCCTGAACACTGAAGCTTTCTTT. The chain has TRBV5-4 and TRBJ1-1; perhaps TRBD1 as D (6 bases). This CDR3 contains 16 residues. The V end was cut by 3 bases, the J end by 0 bases, with 15 bases between. Per germline, CDR1 SGHNT and CDR2 YYREEE (reference sequence).

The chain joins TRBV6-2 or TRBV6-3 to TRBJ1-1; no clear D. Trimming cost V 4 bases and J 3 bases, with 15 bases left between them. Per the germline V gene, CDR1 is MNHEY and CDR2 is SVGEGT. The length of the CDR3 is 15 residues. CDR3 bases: TGTGCCAGCAGTTCGGACGGGGTAATGGACACTGAAGCTTTCTTT. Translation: CASSSDGVMDTEAFF.

CDR3 nucleotides: TGCGCCAGCAGGGACTCCTCCTACGAGCAGTACTTC. Translation gives CASRDSSYEQYF. The rearrangement uses TRBV10-2 and TRBJ2-7, with D possibly matching TRBD2 (5 bases). The germline V gene encodes CDR1 WSHSY and CDR2 SAAADI. This CDR3 region has 12 residues. The V end was cut by 6 bases, the J end by 0 bases, with 6 bases between.

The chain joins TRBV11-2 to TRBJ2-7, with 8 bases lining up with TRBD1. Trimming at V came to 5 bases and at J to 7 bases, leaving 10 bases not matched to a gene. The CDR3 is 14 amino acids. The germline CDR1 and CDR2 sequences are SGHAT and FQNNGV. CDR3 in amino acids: CASSDIRGRGEQYF. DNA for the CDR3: TGTGCCAGCAGCGATATCAGGGGGCGCGGGGAGCAGTACTTC. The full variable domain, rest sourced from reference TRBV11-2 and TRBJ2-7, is EAGVAQSPRYKIIEKRQSVAFWCNPISGHATLYWYQQILGQGPKLLIQFQNNGVVDDSQLPKDRFSAERLKGVDSTLKIQPAKLEDSAVYLCASSDIRGRGEQYFGPGTRLTVT.